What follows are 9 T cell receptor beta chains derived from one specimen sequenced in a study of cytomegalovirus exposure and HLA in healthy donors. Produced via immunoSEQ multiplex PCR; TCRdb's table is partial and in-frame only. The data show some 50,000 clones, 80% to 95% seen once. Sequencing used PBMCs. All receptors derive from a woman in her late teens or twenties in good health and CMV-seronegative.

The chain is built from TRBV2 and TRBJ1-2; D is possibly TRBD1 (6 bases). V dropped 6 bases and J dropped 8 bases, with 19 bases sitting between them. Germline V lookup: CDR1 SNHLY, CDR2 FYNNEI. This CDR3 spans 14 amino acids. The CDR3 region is CASSGDGGALGYTF. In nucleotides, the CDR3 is TGTGCCAGCAGCGGAGACGGGGGGGCCTTGGGCTACACCTTC. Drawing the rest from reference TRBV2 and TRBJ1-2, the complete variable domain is EPEVTQTPSHQVTQMGQEVILRCVPISNHLYFYWYRQILGQKVEFLVSFYNNEISEKSEIFDDQFSVERPDGSNFTLKIRSTKLEDSAMYFCASSGDGGALGYTFGSGTRLTVV.

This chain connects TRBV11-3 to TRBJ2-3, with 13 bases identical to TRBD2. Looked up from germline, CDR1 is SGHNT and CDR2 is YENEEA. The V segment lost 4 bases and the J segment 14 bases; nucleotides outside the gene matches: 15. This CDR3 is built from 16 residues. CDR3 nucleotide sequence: TGTGCCAGCAGCTCTCTTGGGACTAGCGGGATAACGATAGTGTATTTT. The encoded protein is CASSSLGTSGITIVYF.

CDR3 sequence reads: CARQVWDTEAFF. Here the CDR3 DNA reads TGTGCCAGACAGGTGTGGGACACTGAAGCTTTCTTT. The chain couples TRBV2 to TRBJ1-1, with D perhaps matching TRBD1 (5 bases). Germline lookup yields CDR1 SNHLY and CDR2 FYNNEI. The length of the CDR3 is 12 residues. Trimming left V 9 bases short and J 3 bases short, with 11 bases between. Variable domain in full (rest from reference TRBV2 and TRBJ1-1): EPEVTQTPSHQVTQMGQEVILRCVPISNHLYFYWYRQILGQKVEFLVSFYNNEISEKSEIFDDQFSVERPDGSNFTLKIRSTKLEDSAMYFCARQVWDTEAFFGQGTRLTVV.

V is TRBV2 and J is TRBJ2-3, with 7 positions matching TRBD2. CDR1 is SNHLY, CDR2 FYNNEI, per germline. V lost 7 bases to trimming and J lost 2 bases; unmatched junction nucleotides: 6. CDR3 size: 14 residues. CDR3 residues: CASKTGTNTDTQYF. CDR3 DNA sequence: TGTGCCAGCAAAACCGGGACTAACACAGATACGCAGTATTTT.

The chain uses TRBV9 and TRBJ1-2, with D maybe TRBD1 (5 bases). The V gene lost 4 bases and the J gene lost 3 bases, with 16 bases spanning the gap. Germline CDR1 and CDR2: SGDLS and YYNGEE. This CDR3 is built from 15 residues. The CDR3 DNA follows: TGTGCCAGCAGCTCCAGGGTTACCTTTCACTATGGCTACACCTTC. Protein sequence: CASSSRVTFHYGYTF. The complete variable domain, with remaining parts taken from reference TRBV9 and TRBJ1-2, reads DSGVTQTPKHLITATGQRVTLRCSPRSGDLSVYWYQQSLDQGLQFLIQYYNGEERAKGNILERFSAQQFPDLHSELNLSSLELGDSALYFCASSSRVTFHYGYTFGSGTRLTVV.

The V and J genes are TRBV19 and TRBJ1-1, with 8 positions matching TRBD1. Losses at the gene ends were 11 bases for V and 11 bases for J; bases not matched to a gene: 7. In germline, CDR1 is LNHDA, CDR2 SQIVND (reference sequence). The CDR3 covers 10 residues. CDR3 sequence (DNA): TGTGCCTCTCAGGGGGCGGCTGCTTTCTTT. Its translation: CASQGAAAFF.

CDR3 DNA: TGTGCCAGCAGCCAAAGGACAGGTCGTGGAGAGACCCAGTACTTC. Translation: CASSQRTGRGETQYF. This chain joins TRBV5-4 and TRBJ2-5, with 7 bases identical to TRBD1. This CDR3 region has 15 residues. Trimming at V came to 4 bases and at J to 4 bases, leaving 10 bases not matched to a gene. The germline V gene has CDR1 SGHNT and CDR2 YYREEE (reference sequence).

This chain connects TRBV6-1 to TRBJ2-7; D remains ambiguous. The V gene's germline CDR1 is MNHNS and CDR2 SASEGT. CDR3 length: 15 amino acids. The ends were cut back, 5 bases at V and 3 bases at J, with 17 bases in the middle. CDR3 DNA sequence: TGTGCCAGCAGTCTCTCTCGAACACAGAGCTACGAGCAGTACGTC. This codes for CASSLSRTQSYEQYV.

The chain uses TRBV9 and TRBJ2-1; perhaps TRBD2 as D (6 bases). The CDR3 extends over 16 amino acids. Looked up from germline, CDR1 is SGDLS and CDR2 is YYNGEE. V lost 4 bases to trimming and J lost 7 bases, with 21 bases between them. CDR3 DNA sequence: TGTGCCAGCAGCCCGGGACTGGGCCAGGGAGTGAATGAGCAGTTCTTC. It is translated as CASSPGLGQGVNEQFF.